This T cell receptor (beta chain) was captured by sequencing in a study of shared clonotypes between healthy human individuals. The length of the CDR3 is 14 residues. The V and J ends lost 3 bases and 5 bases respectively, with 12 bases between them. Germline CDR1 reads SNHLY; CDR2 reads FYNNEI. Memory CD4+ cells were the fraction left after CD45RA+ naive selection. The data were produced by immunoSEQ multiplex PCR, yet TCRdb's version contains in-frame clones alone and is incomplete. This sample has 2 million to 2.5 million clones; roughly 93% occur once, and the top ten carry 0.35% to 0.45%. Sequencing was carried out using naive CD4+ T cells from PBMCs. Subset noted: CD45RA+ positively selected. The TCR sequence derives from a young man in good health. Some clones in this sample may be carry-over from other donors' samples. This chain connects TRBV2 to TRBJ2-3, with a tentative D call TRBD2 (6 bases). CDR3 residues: CASSESSVGDTQYF. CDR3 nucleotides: TGTGCCAGCAGTGAGTCTAGCGTCGGAGATACGCAGTATTTT.